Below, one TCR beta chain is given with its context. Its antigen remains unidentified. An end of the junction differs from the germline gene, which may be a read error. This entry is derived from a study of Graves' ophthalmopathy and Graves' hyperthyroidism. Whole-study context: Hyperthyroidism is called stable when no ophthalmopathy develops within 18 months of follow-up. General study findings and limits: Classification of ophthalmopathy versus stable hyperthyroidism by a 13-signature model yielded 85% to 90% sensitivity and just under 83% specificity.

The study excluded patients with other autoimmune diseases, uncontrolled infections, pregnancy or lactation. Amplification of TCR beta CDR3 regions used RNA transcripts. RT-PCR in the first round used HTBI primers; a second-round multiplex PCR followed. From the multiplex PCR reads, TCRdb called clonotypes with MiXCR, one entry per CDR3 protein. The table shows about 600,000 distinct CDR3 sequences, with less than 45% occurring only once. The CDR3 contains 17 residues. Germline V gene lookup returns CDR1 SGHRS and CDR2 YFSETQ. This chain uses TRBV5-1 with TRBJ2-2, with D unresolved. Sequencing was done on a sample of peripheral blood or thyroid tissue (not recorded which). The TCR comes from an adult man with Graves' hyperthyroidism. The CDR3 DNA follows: TGTGCCAGCAGCGTAGATACTATCGCGTTAAACACCGGGGAGCTGTTTTTT. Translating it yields CASSVDTIALNTGELFF.